The clone carrying this T cell receptor beta chain was seen a single time. What it binds is not known. Primers for the PCR totalled 60 Vbeta and 13 Jbeta. The data were produced by immunoSEQ multiplex PCR, yet TCRdb's version contains in-frame clones alone and is incomplete. The sample lists approximately 160,000 clones; approximately 71% were seen once. This entry comes from a study of cytomegalovirus exposure and HLA in healthy donors. Study-wide results and caveats: 150 to 200 TCR beta chains were listed as cytomegalovirus-associated.

The source material was PBMCs. The receptor's source is a woman aged 18-30 years in good health and CMV-seropositive.

The CDR3 DNA reads as TGCGCCAGCAGCTTGGGTACGGTGAACACTGAAGCTTTCTTT. Translated, it gives CASSLGTVNTEAFF. The V and J genes are TRBV5-1 and TRBJ1-1; D not resolved. The V gene lost 0 bases and the J gene lost 0 bases, with 6 bases spanning the gap. This CDR3 contains 14 residues. Germline V CDR1 and CDR2: SGHRS, YFSETQ.